The 27 T cell receptor beta chains below all came from one sample that was sequenced in a study of human T cells and chemical hapten exposure. TCRdb called the RACE reads again in MiXCR, with one record for every CDR3 protein. The sample has about 80,000 distinct CDR3 sequences; 10% are singletons. The time point: patch test 1, 2 weeks after DPC sensitization. The treatment here: therapeutic diphenylcyclopropenone sensitization with weekly scalp DPC. The sample in question was whole blood, obtained in connection with sensitization to the hapten diphenylcyclopropenone (DPC). The receptor set was obtained from a woman aged 50 to 60 with alopecia areata. Some clones in this sample may be carry-over from other donors' samples.

This clonotype has at least ten counts. The chain recombines TRBV7-8 with TRBJ2-3; D is possibly TRBD1 or TRBD2 (5 bases each). Germline lookup yields CDR1 SGHVS and CDR2 FQNEAQ. V dropped 3 bases and J dropped 2 bases, with 12 bases sitting between them. The length of the CDR3 is 15 residues. The CDR3 reads CASSFRGPPTDTQYF. The CDR3 DNA sequence: TGTGCCAGCAGCTTCCGGGGCCCCCCCACAGATACGCAGTATTTT.

This clonotype was observed a handful of times. V gene TRBV7-9 combines with J gene TRBJ2-2, with D perhaps matching TRBD2 (6 bases). Germline V gene lookup returns CDR1 SEHNR and CDR2 FQNEAQ (reference sequence). V shed 0 bases and J shed 4 bases, with 12 bases lying between them. The CDR3 contains 16 residues. CDR3 in DNA: TGTGCCAGCAGCTTAGCCCAGGGAGGTGGCACCGGGGAGCTGTTTTTT. Translated, it gives CASSLAQGGGTGELFF.

This clonotype was detected many times. The V gene is TRBV11-3, the J gene TRBJ2-5, with D possibly matching TRBD2 (6 bases). Germline values: CDR1 SGHNT, CDR2 YENEEA. V was clipped by 5 bases and J by 1 base, with 11 bases between them. This CDR3 comprises 14 residues. DNA for the CDR3: TGTGCCAGCAGCCGCGGAGGGACCCAAGAGACCCAGTACTTC. Its translation: CASSRGGTQETQYF.

This clonotype was seen ten or more times. This sequence joins TRBV6-1 and TRBJ2-7, with D hard to call. CDR3 size: 11 residues. Deletions cut 7 bases from V and 1 base from J, with 5 bases between. CDR1 is MNHNS, CDR2 SASEGT, per germline. The CDR3 region is CASTLSYEQYF. CDR3 bases: TGTGCCAGCACCCTTTCCTACGAGCAGTACTTC.

This chain joins TRBV6-2 or TRBV6-3 and TRBJ2-1; D not resolved. CDR3 size: 15 residues. Germline CDR1 reads MNHEY; CDR2 reads SVGEGT. Between the trimmed V and J ends, which lost 6 bases and 1 base, there was a span of 13 bases. CDR3: CASRPGPASYNEQFF. CDR3 sequence (DNA): TGTGCCAGCAGACCTGGCCCTGCTTCCTACAATGAGCAGTTCTTC.

This clonotype was seen a handful of times. This rearrangement joins TRBV7-2 to TRBJ2-3, with D possibly TRBD2 on 6 matching bases. V was trimmed by 5 bases and J by 1 base, leaving 13 bases between them. This CDR3 comprises 15 residues. Germline V gene sequence: CDR1 SGHTA, CDR2 FQGNSA. CDR3 sequence (DNA): TGTGCCAGCAGCCCGGCGAGACTAGGCACAGATACGCAGTATTTT. It is translated as CASSPARLGTDTQYF.

The sample holds a few counts of this clonotype. This chain joins TRBV30 and TRBJ1-1; no clear D gene. CDR3 length: 12 residues. Trimming pared 1 base from V and 5 bases from J, leaving 8 bases between. CDR1 GTSNPN and CDR2 SVGIG come from the germline V gene (reference sequence). The CDR3 coding sequence is TGTGCCTGGAGTGGACTCTCGACTGAAGCTTTCTTT. Amino acids: CAWSGLSTEAFF. The whole variable domain, remainder taken from reference TRBV30 and TRBJ1-1, is SQTIHQWPATLVQPVGSPLSLECTVEGTSNPNLYWYRQAAGRGLQLLFYSVGIGQISSEVPQNLSASRPQDRQFILSSKKLLLSDSGFYLCAWSGLSTEAFFGQGTRLTVV.

This clonotype was picked up many times. The chain recombines TRBV2 with TRBJ2-7, with 10 bases matching TRBD2. The CDR3 is 15 amino acids. Germline values: CDR1 SNHLY, CDR2 FYNNEI. V dropped 7 bases and J dropped 4; count of bases not matched to a gene: 10. CDR3 amino acids: CASTEREGYRYEQYF. The CDR3 DNA is TGTGCCAGCACAGAGCGGGAGGGCTACCGATACGAGCAGTACTTC.

This chain uses TRBV6-2 or TRBV6-3 with TRBJ2-7, with D uncertain. The CDR3 covers 15 residues. CDR1 is MNHEY, CDR2 SVGEGT, per germline. V was cut by 0 bases and J by 2 bases, with 11 bases left in between. CDR3 in amino acids: CASSYSSLGPYEQYF. CDR3 DNA sequence: TGTGCCAGCAGTTACTCGAGTCTCGGGCCCTACGAGCAGTACTTC.

This clonotype showed up just a few times. The V and J genes are TRBV7-8 and TRBJ2-1; a weak D match, TRBD1 (5 bases). The CDR3 has 15 amino acids. Germline loops: CDR1 SGHVS, CDR2 FQNEAQ. The ends were cut back, 3 bases at V and 8 bases at J, with 17 bases in the middle. The CDR3 DNA sequence: TGTGCCAGCAGCTTGGGGTGGGGCAGGGCTGATGAGCAGTTCTTC. Protein sequence: CASSLGWGRADEQFF.

This chain links TRBV12-3 or TRBV12-4 with TRBJ2-7, with D possibly TRBD2 on 6 matching bases. CDR3 length: 13 residues. Trimming took off 3 bases at V and 6 bases at J, with 12 bases between the two ends. CDR3 DNA: TGTGCCAGCAGTTTCCTCCGGGACTCCGAGCAGTACTTC. This encodes CASSFLRDSEQYF.

Notes on this clonotype: A much larger clone is a single base away; this may be a read error. The gene calls are TRBV6-6 and TRBJ2-7; the D is unclear. The CDR3 has 14 amino acids. CDR1 is MNHNY, CDR2 SVGAGI, per germline (reference sequence). The CDR3 DNA follows: TGTTCCAGCAGTCCTGGCGGACCCTCCTACGAGCAGTACTTC. Its protein is CSSSPGGPSYEQYF.

This clonotype has ten or more counts. The chain recombines TRBV11-1 with TRBJ2-1; the D gene is possibly TRBD1 (6 bases). Trimming removed 0 bases at V and 0 bases at J, with 9 bases between. The CDR3 has 16 amino acids. In germline, CDR1 is SGHAT, CDR2 FQDESV (reference sequence). CDR3 loop: CASSLALGGSYNEQFF. The CDR3 region has the DNA TGTGCCAGCAGCTTAGCGTTAGGGGGCTCCTACAATGAGCAGTTCTTC.

This clonotype turned up a few times. The chain recombines TRBV19 with TRBJ2-7, with D uncertain. V dropped 5 bases and J dropped 5 bases, with 13 bases sitting between them. Germline CDR1 is LNHDA and CDR2 is SQIVND (reference sequence). The CDR3 contains 13 residues. Here the CDR3 reads CASSLSSGNEQYF. DNA of the CDR3: TGTGCCAGTAGTTTATCGAGTGGGAACGAGCAGTACTTC.

The chain uses TRBV6-2 or TRBV6-3 and TRBJ2-1; no definite D call. Deletions cut 4 bases from V and 6 bases from J, with 10 bases between. This CDR3 has 13 amino acids. Germline CDR1 MNHEY, CDR2 SVGEGT. CDR3 protein: CASSSGSRNEQFF. CDR3 in DNA: TGTGCCAGCAGTTCGGGCTCGCGCAATGAGCAGTTCTTC.

The sample holds a few counts of this clonotype. V usage is TRBV7-6 and J usage is TRBJ2-5; D remains unclear. This CDR3 has 16 residues. V lost 3 bases and J lost 4, with 18 bases in between. Per the germline V gene, CDR1 is SGHVS and CDR2 is FNYEAQ. In DNA form, the CDR3 reads TGTGCCAGCAGCTTTAACCGGCTTCGCGGTCCAGAGACCCAGTACTTC. It encodes CASSFNRLRGPETQYF.

This clonotype has just a few counts. The chain recombines TRBV18 with TRBJ1-1; D remains unclear. Germline CDR1 reads KGHSH; CDR2 reads LQKENI. Trimming left V 3 bases short and J 4 bases short, with 15 bases between. The CDR3 is 15 residues long. CDR3 region: CASSPPGGLGTEAFF. In nucleotides, the CDR3 is TGTGCCAGCTCACCTCCCGGAGGTTTGGGCACTGAAGCTTTCTTT.

This clonotype came up a few times. This chain uses TRBV12-3 or TRBV12-4 with TRBJ2-2, with TRBD1 matching over 7 bases. This CDR3 region has 15 residues. J lost 3 bases, V lost 6 bases, and 7 bases had no gene match. The chain's CDR3 is CASSSRGTDTGELFF. The CDR3 region has the DNA TGTGCCAGCAGCTCCCGAGGGACAGACACCGGGGAGCTGTTTTTT.

This clonotype turned up a few times. The CDR3, as DNA: TGTGCCTTCCCGGCGGGGGTAAGCCTTTCTGGGGCCAACGTCCTGACTTTC. Amino acids: CAFPAGVSLSGANVLTF. V usage is TRBV7-2 and J usage is TRBJ2-6; 7 bases align to TRBD2. V lost 11 bases, J lost 1 base, and 14 bases stayed unmatched. Germline CDR1 is SGHTA and CDR2 is FQGNSA. The CDR3 contains 17 residues.

This clonotype was counted ten times or more. CDR3 bases: TGTGCCAGCTCACGGGGGGCGGACACTGAAGCTTTCTTT. It encodes CASSRGADTEAFF. The genes are TRBV18 and TRBJ1-1, with a weak D call TRBD1 (6 bases). V was cut by 4 bases and J by 3 bases, with 9 bases left in between. There are 13 residues in the CDR3. From germline, CDR1 is KGHSH and CDR2 LQKENI.

In its sample, this clonotype was seen a few times. V is TRBV11-2 and J is TRBJ2-1, with D maybe TRBD1 (6 bases). CDR3 length: 13 residues. Germline V gene sequence: CDR1 SGHAT, CDR2 FQNNGV. Trimming pared 5 bases from V and 8 bases from J, leaving 13 bases between. The CDR3 sequence is CASSKGGDDEQFF. CDR3 DNA sequence: TGTGCCAGCAGCAAAGGGGGAGACGATGAGCAGTTCTTC.

The CDR3 loop is CASMDGNTGELFF. CDR3 sequence (DNA): TGTGCCAGCATGGACGGAAACACCGGGGAGCTGTTTTTT. The V gene is TRBV28, the J gene TRBJ2-2; D gene uncertain. The germline V gene has CDR1 MDHEN and CDR2 SYDVKM. The length of the CDR3 is 13 residues. V lost 7 bases and J lost 2, with 8 bases in between. Complete variable domain (other parts from reference TRBV28 and TRBJ2-2): DVKVTQSSRYLVKRTGEKVFLECVQDMDHENMFWYRQDPGLGLRLIYFSYDVKMKEKGDIPEGYSVSREKKERFSLILESASTNQTSMYLCASMDGNTGELFFGEGSRLTVL.

Ten or more counts support this clonotype. V and J are TRBV11-2 and TRBJ1-1; D gene uncertain. Germline V CDR1 and CDR2: SGHAT, FQNNGV. This CDR3 has 14 residues. V shed 3 bases and J shed 4 bases, with 12 bases lying between them. Here the CDR3 reads CASSLMQRSTEAFF. The CDR3 DNA reads TGTGCCAGCAGCTTGATGCAGAGGTCCACTGAAGCTTTCTTT.

The chain couples TRBV12-3 or TRBV12-4 to TRBJ2-2; 8 nucleotides agree with TRBD1. Trimming removed 8 bases from V and 5 bases from J; junction bases left unmatched: 7. This CDR3 comprises 14 residues. The CDR3 sequence is CASGWTGRTGELFF. The CDR3 DNA follows: TGTGCCAGCGGCTGGACAGGGCGGACCGGGGAGCTGTTTTTT.

This clonotype was counted ten times or more. The chain combines TRBV29-1 with TRBJ1-1; D call uncertain. The CDR3 loop spans 11 amino acids. Trimming cost V 8 bases and J 3 bases, with 10 bases left between them. The germline CDR1 and CDR2 sequences are SQVTM and ANQGSEA. Here the CDR3 reads CSHYSHTEAFF. CDR3 nucleotide sequence: TGCAGCCACTACTCCCACACTGAAGCTTTCTTT.

The V and J genes are TRBV9 and TRBJ1-1; perhaps TRBD1 as D (6 bases). The CDR3 loop spans 18 amino acids. Germline V gene sequence: CDR1 SGDLS, CDR2 YYNGEE. Trimming took off 6 bases at V and 2 bases at J, with 26 bases between the two ends. The CDR3 region has the DNA TGTGCCAGCACCGTGGGATCGGGGGCCGGGATTCAAAACACTGAAGCTTTCTTT. This gives the protein CASTVGSGAGIQNTEAFF.

This clonotype was observed at least ten times. V and J are TRBV29-1 and TRBJ2-3, with no clear D. V gave up 7 bases and J gave up 7 bases, with 9 bases separating them. This CDR3 has 10 residues. Germline V gene lookup returns CDR1 SQVTM and CDR2 ANQGSEA. The CDR3 DNA sequence: TGCAGCGCCTCCTTGAATACGCAGTATTTT. It is translated as CSASLNTQYF.